The 31 T cell receptor beta chains in this list originate from one sample, sequenced in a study of blood T cells in healthy people across ages. The second PCR ran about 6 to 12 cycles with a sample-barcoded 5' primer and J-beta primers. TCRdb called the 5' RACE reads again in MiXCR, with one record for every CDR3 protein. The repertoire includes 1.5 million to 2 million distinct CDR3 sequences, roughly 52% of them detected once, and roughly 2% sits in the top ten. Sequencing was performed on blood. The receptor set was obtained from a woman aged 40 to 50 in good health.

The chain couples TRBV7-2 to TRBJ1-2; possible D gene TRBD1, 6 bases. Per germline, CDR1 SGHTA and CDR2 FQGNSA. Trimming shortened V by 0 bases and J by 13 bases, and 18 bases separated the two germline ends. The CDR3 consists of 14 residues. The CDR3 DNA reads as TGTGCCAGCAGCTTAGCGCACGTGGCAGGGGCAATCACCTTC. This gives the protein CASSLAHVAGAITF.

The chain links TRBV27 to TRBJ2-5, with TRBD1 as a possible D gene (6 bases). V lost 5 bases and J lost 5, with 21 bases in between. This CDR3 spans 16 amino acids. The germline V gene encodes CDR1 MNHEY and CDR2 SMNVEV (reference sequence). CDR3 coding DNA: TGTGCCAGCAGTCCCTGGGGCAGGGGAACTTTGGAGACCCAGTACTTC. Its protein is CASSPWGRGTLETQYF.

The chain has TRBV3-1 and TRBJ2-1; perhaps TRBD1 as D (6 bases). The V end was cut by 0 bases, the J end by 6 bases, with 15 bases between. This CDR3 region has 16 residues. The V gene's germline CDR1 is LGHDT and CDR2 YNNKEL (reference sequence). This CDR3 is CASSQDRWGPGNEQFF. CDR3 DNA: TGTGCCAGCAGCCAAGATAGGTGGGGGCCGGGCAATGAGCAGTTCTTC.

This chain joins TRBV7-9 and TRBJ2-7, with D perhaps given as TRBD1 or TRBD2 (5 bases each). Trimming cost V 4 bases and J 0 bases, with 13 bases left between them. Germline assignment: CDR1 SEHNR and CDR2 FQNEAQ (reference sequence). CDR3 length: 15 residues. The CDR3 DNA reads TGTGCCAGCAGCTCCGGGACCTACAACTCCTACGAGCAGTACTTC. This codes for CASSSGTYNSYEQYF.

This clonotype was detected only a few times. The chain uses TRBV14 and TRBJ2-7; the match to TRBD1 covers 8 bases. With 1 base clipped from V and 3 bases from J, the junction kept 8 bases outside the gene matches. In germline, CDR1 is SGHDN, CDR2 FVKESK. The CDR3 covers 16 residues. In DNA, the CDR3 is TGTGCCAGCAGCCAAGGGTGGACAGGGACAGGCTACGAGCAGTACTTC. It translates to CASSQGWTGTGYEQYF.

This clonotype was seen a handful of times. CDR3: CASSQSQGGASQETQYF. CDR3 in DNA: TGTGCCAGCTCACAATCCCAAGGGGGCGCGTCCCAAGAGACCCAGTACTTC. The chain carries TRBV18 and TRBJ2-5, with 7 bases fitting TRBD1. The CDR3 runs 17 residues. Germline CDR1 and CDR2: KGHSH and LQKENI. Trimming at V came to 4 bases and at J to 1 base, leaving 12 bases not matched to a gene. The full variable domain, completed using reference TRBV18 and TRBJ2-5, is NAGVMQNPRHLVRRRGQEARLRCSPMKGHSHVYWYRQLPEEGLKFMVYLQKENIIDESGMPKERFSAEFPKEGPSILRIQQVVRGDSAAYFCASSQSQGGASQETQYFGPGTRLLVL.

The chain has TRBV3-1 and TRBJ2-5; 7 bases map to TRBD1. The trim removed 7 bases at V and 5 bases at J, leaving 10 bases unmatched. CDR1 is LGHDT and CDR2 is YNNKEL in the germline V gene (reference sequence). This CDR3 is built from 14 residues. For the CDR3, the DNA is TGTGCCAGCATTCGACAGGGTGGTCGGGAGACCCAGTACTTC. Amino acid sequence: CASIRQGGRETQYF.

V is TRBV4-3 and J is TRBJ2-6, with 7 bases that match TRBD2. V was clipped by 1 base and J by 4 bases; unmatched bases: 16. The CDR3 has 20 residues. Germline V gene sequence: CDR1 LGHNA, CDR2 YSLEER. The CDR3 coding sequence is TGCGCCAGCAGCCAAGCGCTTGGGAGGGAGTTAGGGAGAGGGGCCAACGTCCTGACTTTC. Translated, it gives CASSQALGRELGRGANVLTF.

V usage is TRBV4-2 and J usage is TRBJ2-1, with 11 bases identical to TRBD2. J lost 5 bases, V lost 1 base, and 7 bases had no gene match. The CDR3 runs to 17 residues. CDR1 is LGHNA, CDR2 YNFKEQ, per germline. The CDR3 DNA sequence: TGTGCCAGCAGCCAAGTCTCGGGACTAGCGGCGAACAATGAGCAGTTCTTC. It codes for CASSQVSGLAANNEQFF.

The V gene is TRBV12-3 or TRBV12-4, the J gene TRBJ1-4; D unclear. The CDR3 contains 16 residues. The V gene lost 2 bases and the J gene lost 0 bases, with 10 bases spanning the gap. In DNA, the CDR3 is TGTGCCAGCAGTTTACAACAGCTTGCAACTAATGAAAAACTGTTTTTT. The encoded protein is CASSLQQLATNEKLFF.

V gene TRBV4-3 combines with J gene TRBJ2-1; no clear D. This CDR3 region has 12 residues. In germline, CDR1 is LGHNA, CDR2 YSLEER. Trimming removed 1 base from V and 9 bases from J, with 7 bases in between. CDR3 DNA sequence: TGCGCCAGCAGCCAAGTTGGGATTGAGCAGTTCTTC. Protein sequence: CASSQVGIEQFF.

This rearrangement joins TRBV6-2 or TRBV6-3 to TRBJ2-1; 8 bases align to TRBD2. V dropped 9 bases and J dropped 4; count of bases not matched to a gene: 8. The CDR3 is made up of 14 amino acids. Germline loops: CDR1 MNHEY, CDR2 SVGEGT. The chain's CDR3 is CASSDGGAYNEQFF. In nucleotides, the CDR3 is TGTGCCAGTTCCGACGGGGGGGCTTACAATGAGCAGTTCTTC.

V and J are TRBV6-2 or TRBV6-3 and TRBJ2-5, with D maybe TRBD1 (5 bases). V was pared by 7 bases and J by 0 bases, with 9 bases between. CDR3 length: 13 amino acids. Per germline, CDR1 MNHEY and CDR2 SVGEGT. CDR3 nucleotide sequence: TGTGCCAGCAAACGACAGAACCAAGAGACCCAGTACTTC. This codes for CASKRQNQETQYF.

CDR3 in amino acids: CASRESGELFF. The CDR3 DNA is TGCGCCAGCAGGGAATCCGGGGAGCTGTTTTTT. The gene calls are TRBV4-1 and TRBJ2-2; D ambiguous. This CDR3 contains 11 residues. Trimming stripped 6 bases from V and 6 bases from J, with 5 bases between. CDR1 and CDR2 (germline): MGHRA, YSYEKL.

The chain carries TRBV7-3 and TRBJ1-1, with 7 bases fitting TRBD1. The CDR3 runs 14 residues. CDR1 is SGHTA, CDR2 FQGTGA, per germline. V shed 6 bases and J 11 bases; nucleotides not matched to a gene: 15. DNA for the CDR3: TGTGCCAGCAGTTTATTAGGGGGCGCGAGCCAGGCTTTCTTT. Protein: CASSLLGGASQAFF.

The sample holds a few counts of this clonotype. The chain uses TRBV27 and TRBJ2-7; 9 bases fit TRBD1. From germline, CDR1 is MNHEY and CDR2 SMNVEV (reference sequence). V was clipped by 6 bases and J by 0 bases; unmatched bases: 3. CDR3 size: 14 residues. The CDR3, as DNA: TGTGCCAGCAGGAGACAGGGGGTCTCCTACGAGCAGTACTTC. Translating gives CASRRQGVSYEQYF.

The count of this clonotype is one. The rearrangement uses TRBV20-1 and TRBJ1-5; perhaps TRBD1 as D (5 bases). CDR3 length equals 15 residues. Between the trimmed V and J ends, which lost 5 bases and 9 bases, there was a span of 23 bases. CDR1 and CDR2 from the germline V gene are DFQATT and SNEGSKA (reference sequence). The CDR3 DNA sequence: TGCAGTGCTGGGCTGCAGGGAGGCCTTGGGAGGCCCCAGCATTTT. Protein sequence: CSAGLQGGLGRPQHF.

This clonotype has a handful of counts. V and J are TRBV28 and TRBJ1-5; D is perhaps TRBD1 (5 bases). Germline V gene data show CDR1 as MDHEN and CDR2 as SYDVKM. The V end was cut by 2 bases, the J end by 6 bases, with 14 bases between. This CDR3 has 15 amino acids. The CDR3 DNA sequence: TGTGCCAGCAGTTTAGGGACGGGGTCTTTTCAGCCCCAGCATTTT. Its translation is CASSLGTGSFQPQHF.

The chain has TRBV4-2 and TRBJ2-4, with TRBD2 identical over 9 bases. Germline loops: CDR1 LGHNA, CDR2 YNFKEQ. The V gene end was trimmed by 1 base and the J gene end by 5 bases; junction bases not matched to a gene: 9. This CDR3 has 17 amino acids. CDR3 amino acids: CASSQAGGGAVQNIQYF. The CDR3, as DNA: TGTGCCAGCAGCCAAGCGGGCGGGGGGGCCGTCCAAAACATTCAGTACTTC.

CDR3 residues: CASSAFLNSPLHF. As DNA, the CDR3 is TGTGCCAGCAGCGCGTTTTTAAATTCACCCCTCCACTTT. The chain combines TRBV7-2 with TRBJ1-6, with D unresolved. The CDR3 is made up of 13 amino acids. CDR1 is SGHTA, CDR2 FQGNSA, per germline. Trimming cost V 5 bases and J 7 bases, with 9 bases left between them.

This chain joins TRBV7-6 and TRBJ2-5; no reliable D call. Germline V gene data show CDR1 as SGHVS and CDR2 as FNYEAQ. V was trimmed by 5 bases and J by 7 bases, leaving 11 bases between them. The CDR3 sequence is 12 residues long. CDR3 DNA sequence: TGTGCCAGCAGCGGTCAAACCCCGACCCAGTACTTC. Residues: CASSGQTPTQYF.

The V gene is TRBV27, the J gene TRBJ2-5; D tentatively fits TRBD1 or TRBD2 (5 bases each). Germline CDR1 reads MNHEY; CDR2 reads SMNVEV (reference sequence). V lost 5 bases, J lost 6 bases, and 13 bases lay in between. This CDR3 region has 13 residues. CDR3: CASSAGEGKTQYF. The CDR3 nucleotides read TGTGCCAGCAGTGCTGGAGAGGGGAAGACCCAGTACTTC.

In this sample, this clonotype turned up many times. The chain employs TRBV11-2 and TRBJ2-3; D uncertain. The V end was cut by 7 bases, the J end by 2 bases, with 7 bases between. Per germline, CDR1 SGHAT and CDR2 FQNNGV. The CDR3 sequence is 12 residues long. As DNA, the CDR3 is TGTGCCAGCATTAAGTCCACAGATACGCAGTATTTT. This sequence encodes CASIKSTDTQYF.

This clonotype was seen a handful of times. The V call is TRBV7-2, the J call TRBJ2-3, with a possible D match to TRBD1 (6 bases). The V end lost 4 bases, the J end lost 13 bases, and 15 bases lay between the germline ends. The CDR3 has 12 residues. CDR1 and CDR2 (germline): SGHTA, FQGNSA. The CDR3 region has the DNA TGTGCCAGCAGCTCCGGGACCCGACAGGAGTATTTT. It encodes CASSSGTRQEYF. Full variable domain (remainder filled in from reference TRBV7-2 and TRBJ2-3): GAGVSQSPSNKVTEKGKDVELRCDPISGHTALYWYRQSLGQGLEFLIYFQGNSAPDKSGLPSDRFSAERTGGSVSTLTIQRTQQEDSAVYLCASSSGTRQEYFGPGTRLTVL.

This clonotype was recorded a few times. The chain couples TRBV9 to TRBJ2-1; D unclear. The CDR3 spans 13 residues. Per germline, CDR1 SGDLS and CDR2 YYNGEE. The germline V and J ends were trimmed by 2 bases and 7 bases, with 10 bases remaining between them. The CDR3 protein is CASSVPRGNEQFF. DNA for the CDR3: TGTGCCAGCAGCGTGCCCAGAGGTAATGAGCAGTTCTTC.

This clonotype has only a few counts. This chain uses TRBV7-2 with TRBJ2-7; 8 bases fit TRBD2. Trimming at V came to 5 bases and at J to 1 base, leaving 7 bases not matched to a gene. The CDR3 length is 15 residues. The V gene's germline CDR1 is SGHTA and CDR2 FQGNSA. CDR3 nucleotide sequence: TGTGCCAGCAGCCCGGGACTAGGGGGATCCTACGAGCAGTACTTC. This codes for CASSPGLGGSYEQYF.

CDR3 region: CASSLGVGRSGYTF. CDR3 DNA: TGTGCCAGCAGTTTAGGAGTAGGGCGGTCTGGCTACACCTTC. V is TRBV12-3 or TRBV12-4 and J is TRBJ1-2, with D unresolved. The CDR3 covers 14 residues. Trimming took off 1 base at V and 7 bases at J, with 13 bases between the two ends.

This clonotype was found a few times. This rearrangement joins TRBV11-2 to TRBJ1-6; D not certain. V lost 1 base, J lost 8 bases, and 12 bases lay in between. The CDR3 covers 15 residues. The germline V gene has CDR1 SGHAT and CDR2 FQNNGV. The CDR3 bases are TGTGCCAGCAGCTTAGGTGGCAGCGAGCATTCACCCCTCCACTTT. Amino acid sequence: CASSLGGSEHSPLHF.

This clonotype was seen more than once but under ten times. This chain uses TRBV6-2 or TRBV6-3 with TRBJ2-5; D unclear. The germline V gene has CDR1 MNHEY and CDR2 SVGEGT. Trimming took off 6 bases at V and 11 bases at J, with 13 bases between the two ends. The CDR3 is made up of 11 amino acids. The CDR3 DNA follows: TGTGCCAGCAGATGGCTAGGTGAGCAGTACTTC. Translated, it gives CASRWLGEQYF.

The rearrangement uses TRBV7-2 and TRBJ1-6; D remains unclear. The CDR3 is 13 amino acids. Germline CDR1 SGHTA, CDR2 FQGNSA. Trimming took 2 bases from V and 7 from J, leaving 6 bases between them. This CDR3 reads CASSLMENSPLHF. For the CDR3, the DNA is TGTGCCAGCAGCTTAATGGAGAATTCACCCCTCCACTTT.

This clonotype has just a few counts. The chain combines TRBV7-8 with TRBJ2-5, with 9 bases matching TRBD1. Germline loops: CDR1 SGHVS, CDR2 FQNEAQ. The V segment lost 4 bases and the J segment 3 bases; nucleotides outside the gene matches: 6. This CDR3 comprises 15 residues. CDR3 in DNA: TGTGCCAGCAGCTCCGGGACAGGGATGGAAGAGACCCAGTACTTC. It specifies CASSSGTGMEETQYF.